This is a list of T cell receptor beta chains from one sample in a study of T cell responses to AZD1222 COVID-19 vaccine. Method: immunoSEQ multiplex PCR; TCRdb's copy keeps in-frame clones and lacks some. This table holds some 80,000 clones, around 88% found once. The source material was peripheral blood, sampled 28 days after the second dose of the MenACWY control vaccine. The receptor set was obtained from an adult who received the MenACWY meningococcal vaccine as a control. CDR3s include the opening cysteine and the closing phenylalanine or tryptophan. A D gene is named only where the DNA matches it firmly.

V gene: TRBV2; D gene: .; CDR3 protein: CASIRDYNQPQHF
V gene: TRBV2; D gene: .; CDR3 protein: CASRTPSSGANVLTF
V gene: TRBV5-5; D gene: .; CDR3 protein: CASSLAGGNTEAFF
V gene: TRBV7-2; D gene: .; CDR3 protein: CASSLAPDGANQPQHF
V gene: TRBV19; D gene: .; CDR3 protein: CASIKPGTRNTEAFF
V gene: TRBV4-2; D gene: TRBD1; CDR3 protein: CASSLGTVGPYEQYF
V gene: TRBV6-6; D gene: .; CDR3 protein: CASIRGTDTQYF
V gene: TRBV5-1; D gene: .; CDR3 protein: CASSLAGDSLNTDTQYF
V gene: TRBV3-1/TRBV3-2; D gene: .; CDR3 protein: CASSQGQGIDYGYTF
V gene: TRBV7-2; D gene: .; CDR3 protein: CASSLASENQPQHF
V gene: TRBV25-1; D gene: TRBD1; CDR3 protein: CASSDTGQIQETQYF
V gene: TRBV6-5; D gene: .; CDR3 protein: CASSSLTGNTEAFF
V gene: TRBV5-5; D gene: .; CDR3 protein: CASSLAGPEQPQHF
V gene: TRBV19; D gene: TRBD2; CDR3 protein: CASSITTRGALSYEQYF
V gene: TRBV19; D gene: .; CDR3 protein: CASTGTQGGAGELFF
V gene: TRBV6-2/TRBV6-3; D gene: .; CDR3 protein: CASSKRAVGSNQPQHF